The 9 T cell receptor beta chains listed next were all sequenced from one sample in a study of blood T cell repertoires in COVID-19. TCRdb keeps only in-frame clones here, not all; method: immunoSEQ multiplex PCR. The table records under 450,000 clones, 70% to 90% of them present only once. The source material was peripheral blood. The receptors originated from a woman aged 40 to 49 with COVID-19, enrolled during active disease.

V gene TRBV18 combines with J gene TRBJ2-3, with 8 bases that match TRBD2. The trim removed 1 base at V and 6 bases at J, leaving 6 bases unmatched. The CDR3 consists of 15 residues. Germline CDR1 and CDR2: KGHSH and LQKENI. The CDR3 bases are TGTGCCAGCTCACCACGCGTGACGGGGGGGGATACGCAGTATTTT. It is translated as CASSPRVTGGDTQYF. Full variable domain (rest looked up from reference TRBV18 and TRBJ2-3): NAGVMQNPRHLVRRRGQEARLRCSPMKGHSHVYWYRQLPEEGLKFMVYLQKENIIDESGMPKERFSAEFPKEGPSILRIQQVVRGDSAAYFCASSPRVTGGDTQYFGPGTRLTVL.

The chain uses TRBV7-9 and TRBJ1-6; TRBD1 is a possible D gene (5 bases). Germline V gene lookup returns CDR1 SEHNR and CDR2 FQNEAQ (reference sequence). V gave up 7 bases and J gave up 7 bases, with 14 bases separating them. CDR3 length: 14 amino acids. The CDR3 DNA reads TGTGCCAGCATCCCGGCCGGGGGAAATTCACCCCTCCACTTT. This encodes CASIPAGGNSPLHF. The whole variable domain, remainder taken from reference TRBV7-9 and TRBJ1-6, is DTGVSQNPRHKITKRGQNVTFRCDPISEHNRLYWYRQTLGQGPEFLTYFQNEAQLEKSRLLSDRFSAERPKGSFSTLEIQRTEQGDSAMYLCASIPAGGNSPLHFGNGTRLTVT.

The chain links TRBV5-6 to TRBJ2-3; a weak D match, TRBD2 (6 bases). Germline assignment: CDR1 SGHDT and CDR2 YYEEEE. The CDR3 spans 16 residues. Trimming removed 0 bases at V and 0 bases at J, with 11 bases between. The CDR3 sequence is CASSLAGGLSTDTQYF. CDR3 coding DNA: TGTGCCAGCAGCTTGGCCGGGGGTCTAAGCACAGATACGCAGTATTTT.

V gene TRBV7-2 combines with J gene TRBJ2-1; possible D gene TRBD1, 5 bases. The CDR3 consists of 13 residues. CDR1 SGHTA and CDR2 FQGNSA come from the germline V gene. Deletions cut 2 bases from V and 6 bases from J, with 8 bases between. CDR3 in amino acids: CASSLQGFNEQFF. The CDR3 region has the DNA TGTGCCAGCAGCTTACAGGGTTTCAATGAGCAGTTCTTC.

A note on this clone: Other DNA sequences within the sample encode an identical CDR3. The chain employs TRBV5-1 and TRBJ2-2; 9 positions agree with TRBD1. Losses at the gene ends were 3 bases for V and 7 bases for J; bases not matched to a gene: 4. The germline V gene encodes CDR1 SGHRS and CDR2 YFSETQ. CDR3 length: 14 residues. The CDR3, as DNA: TGCGCCAGCAGCTCGGGACAGGGCGGCGGGGAGCTGTTTTTT. Its translation is CASSSGQGGGELFF.

The chain uses TRBV3-1 (or the pseudogene TRBV3-2) and TRBJ1-3, with 7 nucleotides matching TRBD1. V was clipped by 1 base and J by 4 bases; unmatched bases: 7. Germline assignment: CDR1 LGHDT and CDR2 YNNKEL (reference sequence). The CDR3 has 16 residues. The CDR3 coding sequence is TGTGCCAGCAGCCAAGGAGGACAGGATTACGGAAACACCATATATTTT. Protein sequence: CASSQGGQDYGNTIYF.

This clone appeared once. The J gene is TRBJ1-2, the V gene TRBV3-1 (or the pseudogene TRBV3-2), with TRBD1 matching 9 bases. V lost 0 bases, J lost 5 bases, and 4 bases stayed unmatched. There are 15 residues in the CDR3. The germline V gene encodes CDR1 LGHDT and CDR2 YNNKEL (reference sequence). The CDR3 sequence is CASSQEQGAGYGYTF. DNA for the CDR3: TGTGCCAGCAGCCAAGAACAGGGGGCAGGGTATGGCTACACCTTC.

The chain couples TRBV24-1 to TRBJ2-1, with 7 bases that match TRBD2. Germline assignment: CDR1 KGHDR and CDR2 SFDVKD. The CDR3 is 15 residues long. V gave up 4 bases and J gave up 0 bases; unmatched junction bases: 2. The CDR3 nucleotides are TGTGCCACCAGTGAACGCGGGAGCTCCTACAATGAGCAGTTCTTC. Encoded protein: CATSERGSSYNEQFF.

V usage is TRBV9 and J usage is TRBJ2-1; TRBD1 aligns across 8 bases. This CDR3 is built from 16 residues. Germline V CDR1 and CDR2: SGDLS, YYNGEE. Unmatched junction bases numbered 10, after V lost 3 bases and J lost 5 bases. The CDR3 DNA sequence: TGTGCCAGCAGCGGATACAGGGGGACAATTGACAATGAGCAGTTCTTC. Translated: CASSGYRGTIDNEQFF.